The 21 T cell receptor beta chains below come from one sample, sequenced in a study of T cells in Graves' hyperthyroidism and ophthalmopathy. Researchers took RNA transcripts and amplified the TCR beta CDR3 regions from them. The primer set for the first-round RT-PCR of the TCR CDR3 was HTBI. TCRdb re-called the multiplex PCR reads through MiXCR, storing one row per CDR3 protein. Of some 550,000 distinct CDR3 sequences detected, about a sixth appear once; the ten largest clones hold roughly 3.3%. Sample: blood. All receptors derive from a middle-aged woman with Graves' ophthalmopathy.

This clonotype was detected many times. The J gene is TRBJ1-1, the V gene TRBV7-8, with D perhaps TRBD1 (6 bases). V dropped 3 bases and J dropped 1 base, with 12 bases sitting between them. The CDR3 consists of 15 residues. In germline, CDR1 is SGHVS, CDR2 FQNEAQ. The CDR3 protein is CASSFPQGSNTEAFF. The CDR3 coding sequence is TGTGCCAGCAGCTTCCCGCAGGGGTCGAACACTGAAGCTTTCTTT.

This clonotype has a count of ten or more. The CDR3 region has the DNA TGTGCCAGCAGGGGACTAGCGGGAGAGAATGAGCAGTTCTTC. Translation: CASRGLAGENEQFF. The chain uses TRBV2 and TRBJ2-1; 14 bases are a match to TRBD2. With 6 bases clipped from V and 7 bases from J, the junction kept 2 bases outside the gene matches. Looked up from germline, CDR1 is SNHLY and CDR2 is FYNNEI. The CDR3 loop spans 14 amino acids.

This clonotype showed up many times. CDR3 nucleotide sequence: TGTGCCTGGATAGACCGGGGAAACATCTACGAGCAGTACTTC. Its translation: CAWIDRGNIYEQYF. The J gene is TRBJ2-7, the V gene TRBV30, with D possibly matching TRBD2 (5 bases). The germline CDR1 and CDR2 sequences are GTSNPN and SVGIG (reference sequence). There are 14 residues in the CDR3. V was trimmed by 4 bases and J by 3 bases, leaving 16 bases between them.

This chain joins TRBV20-1 and TRBJ1-5; a possible D gene is TRBD1 (6 bases). The CDR3 totals 14 residues. Trimming took 3 bases from V and 5 from J, leaving 14 bases between them. CDR1 and CDR2 (germline): DFQATT, SNEGSKA (reference sequence). This CDR3 is CSASPGQLYQPQHF. CDR3 sequence (DNA): TGCAGTGCTAGTCCGGGACAATTGTATCAGCCCCAGCATTTT.

V is TRBV6-1 and J is TRBJ2-1; TRBD2 matches 8 bases. The CDR3 totals 14 residues. Germline lookup yields CDR1 MNHNS and CDR2 SASEGT. J lost 4 bases, V lost 8 bases, and 7 bases had no gene match. DNA of the CDR3: TGTGCCAGCGCCCCTAGCGGGCGTTACAATGAGCAGTTCTTC. Translated: CASAPSGRYNEQFF.

This sequence joins TRBV19 and TRBJ2-2, with D maybe TRBD1 (6 bases). Between the trimmed V and J ends, which lost 7 bases and 7 bases, there was a span of 13 bases. The CDR3 sequence is 13 residues long. Germline V gives CDR1 LNHDA, CDR2 SQIVND (reference sequence). CDR3 coding DNA: TGTGCCAGTATGAAGGGGGTTGGCGGGGAGCTGTTTTTT. This gives the protein CASMKGVGGELFF.

This clonotype was counted only a few times. This chain joins TRBV19 and TRBJ2-1, with 8 bases aligning to TRBD2. There are 17 residues in the CDR3. Germline CDR1 reads LNHDA; CDR2 reads SQIVND (reference sequence). The V and J ends lost 2 bases and 3 bases, in that order; junction bases with no gene match: 9. In nucleotides, the CDR3 is TGTGCCAGTAGTATAATCTCGGGAGGGGGTTTCTACAATGAGCAGTTCTTC. Protein sequence: CASSIISGGGFYNEQFF. The full variable domain, its missing parts supplied by reference TRBV19 and TRBJ2-1, is DGGITQSPKYLFRKEGQNVTLSCEQNLNHDAMYWYRQDPGQGLRLIYYSQIVNDFQKGDIAEGYSVSREKKESFPLTVTSAQKNPTAFYLCASSIISGGGFYNEQFFGPGTRLTVL.

The rearrangement joins TRBV27 to TRBJ2-1; D unresolved. In germline, CDR1 is MNHEY, CDR2 SMNVEV (reference sequence). There are 13 residues in the CDR3. Trimming cost V 2 bases and J 8 bases, with 10 bases left between them. This CDR3 is CASSLRSSDEQFF. In nucleotides, the CDR3 is TGTGCCAGCAGTTTACGTAGCAGCGATGAGCAGTTCTTC.

This clonotype was detected only a few times. The gene calls are TRBV27 and TRBJ2-1, with a weak D call TRBD2 (6 bases). In germline, CDR1 is MNHEY, CDR2 SMNVEV (reference sequence). Trimming left V 2 bases short and J 4 bases short, with 18 bases between. This CDR3 contains 17 residues. CDR3 residues: CASSLVQAGTLYNEQFF. In nucleotides, the CDR3 is TGTGCCAGCAGTTTAGTTCAGGCGGGGACTTTATACAATGAGCAGTTCTTC.

This clonotype was detected many times. The rearrangement uses TRBV18 and TRBJ2-2; no reliable D call. Germline CDR1 is KGHSH and CDR2 is LQKENI. The CDR3 covers 15 residues. V dropped 3 bases and J dropped 1 base, with 9 bases sitting between them. The CDR3 coding sequence is TGTGCCAGCTCACCGGGCCTAGGGAACACCGGGGAGCTGTTTTTT. It encodes CASSPGLGNTGELFF.

This chain joins TRBV14 and TRBJ1-2; D uncertain. Trimming took 4 bases from V and 3 from J, leaving 9 bases between them. Germline V gene lookup returns CDR1 SGHDN and CDR2 FVKESK. This CDR3 is 13 amino acids long. CDR3: CASSLRGHYGYTF. CDR3 nucleotide sequence: TGTGCCAGCAGCCTTCGGGGTCACTATGGCTACACCTTC.

In its sample, this clonotype was seen a few times. V gene TRBV6-1 combines with J gene TRBJ2-4; D not certain. V was pared by 5 bases and J by 5 bases, with 16 bases between. The germline V gene encodes CDR1 MNHNS and CDR2 SASEGT. CDR3 length equals 15 residues. CDR3 sequence reads: CASSPSFRTQNIQYF. The CDR3 DNA reads as TGTGCCAGCAGTCCCTCTTTCCGGACCCAAAACATTCAGTACTTC.

This clonotype came up a few times. This chain joins TRBV12-3 or TRBV12-4 and TRBJ2-5; tentatively, D is TRBD1 (6 bases). The V end was cut by 6 bases, the J end by 1 base, with 12 bases between. The CDR3 extends over 14 amino acids. In DNA form, the CDR3 reads TGTGCCAGCAGCAAAAGACAGGTCCAAGAGACCCAGTACTTC. Translation gives CASSKRQVQETQYF.

This clonotype occurred many times. This chain links TRBV11-2 with TRBJ2-1; D call uncertain. The germline CDR1 and CDR2 sequences are SGHAT and FQNNGV. The CDR3 length is 15 residues. Trimming removed 3 bases at V and 8 bases at J, with 17 bases between. For the CDR3, the DNA is TGTGCCAGCAGCTTTGTCCCAAAACGTACCTATGAGCAGTTCTTC. Translation gives CASSFVPKRTYEQFF.

This clonotype was detected only a few times. This chain uses TRBV12-3 or TRBV12-4 with TRBJ1-5; 7 nucleotides line up with TRBD1. This CDR3 comprises 14 residues. After removal of 6 bases from V and 5 bases from J, the junction contained 7 bases not matched to a gene. The CDR3 sequence is CASRRPGTDQPQHF. Here the CDR3 DNA reads TGTGCCAGCAGAAGGCCCGGGACAGATCAGCCCCAGCATTTT.

This clonotype showed up many times. The rearrangement joins TRBV10-2 to TRBJ2-1; 10 nucleotides line up with TRBD2. V lost 6 bases, J lost 2 bases, and 4 bases stayed unmatched. The germline gives CDR1 WSHSY, CDR2 SAAADI. The CDR3 totals 15 residues. This CDR3 is CASRELAGTYNEQFF. Here the CDR3 DNA reads TGCGCCAGCAGGGAACTAGCGGGGACCTACAATGAGCAGTTCTTC.

CDR3 amino acids: CASSSSGRVGEQFF. The CDR3 coding sequence is TGTGCCAGCAGCTCTAGCGGGAGGGTCGGTGAGCAGTTCTTC. V gene TRBV7-2 combines with J gene TRBJ2-1; 12 bases match TRBD2. Germline V CDR1 and CDR2: SGHTA, FQGNSA. CDR3 length: 14 residues. The ends lost 4 bases at V and 9 bases at J; junction bases unmatched: 4.

This clonotype was observed at least ten times. CDR3 sequence: CASSLVPTPRETQYF. For the CDR3, the DNA is TGTGCCAGCAGCTTAGTCCCTACCCCCAGGGAGACCCAGTACTTC. The gene calls are TRBV7-2 and TRBJ2-5, with no clear D. The CDR3 runs to 15 residues. The germline V gene has CDR1 SGHTA and CDR2 FQGNSA. V was shortened by 1 base and J by 5 bases, with 14 bases between the two germline ends.

Ten or more counts support this clonotype. This chain connects TRBV7-8 to TRBJ2-5; D is undetermined. The V gene's germline CDR1 is SGHVS and CDR2 FQNEAQ. CDR3 size: 12 residues. Between the trimmed V and J ends, which lost 5 bases and 5 bases, there was a span of 9 bases. This chain's CDR3 is CASSPTWETQYF. The DNA for the CDR3 is TGTGCCAGCAGCCCCACCTGGGAGACCCAGTACTTC.

This chain connects TRBV25-1 to TRBJ1-2; D not resolved. The CDR3 is 12 amino acids. The germline CDR1 and CDR2 sequences are MGHDK and SYGVNS. V was shortened by 4 bases and J by 1 base, with 4 bases between the two germline ends. In DNA, the CDR3 is TGTGCCAGCAGTGCGTTTAACTATGGCTACACCTTC. This encodes CASSAFNYGYTF.

V gene TRBV6-1 combines with J gene TRBJ2-3; 9 positions match TRBD1. V dropped 10 bases and J dropped 6; count of bases not matched to a gene: 11. Germline lookup yields CDR1 MNHNS and CDR2 SASEGT. The CDR3 length is 14 residues. The CDR3 DNA sequence: TGTGCCACCGGAACCGGGACAGGGCGGGATACGCAGTATTTT. Its translation: CATGTGTGRDTQYF.